Listed below are T cell receptor beta chains from one sample, sequenced in a study of blood T cell repertoires in COVID-19. The assay was immunoSEQ multiplex PCR, and TCRdb's table has in-frame clones only and misses some. Of 55,000 to 65,000 clones in the sample, 89% were seen once. The specimen was peripheral blood. These receptors all come from a woman aged 55-69 years with active COVID-19. Both conserved end residues are part of each CDR3. A D gene is named only where the DNA matches it firmly. Only part of the rows carry a size: once, few, many, or a class if the clone is expanded.

j_call clone_size d_call v_call cdr3_length cdr3_aa cdr3_nt
TRBJ2-3 few NA TRBV6-6 11 CASSYLDTQYF TGTGCCAGCAGTTACCTGGATACGCAGTATTTT
TRBJ2-3 NA TRBD1 TRBV27 17 CASRSGPDRARTDTQYF TGTGCCAGCAGGTCGGGGCCGGACAGGGCTAGGACAGATACGCAGTATTTT
TRBJ2-7 NA NA TRBV12-3/TRBV12-4 11 CASSRDYEQYF TGTGCCAGCAGCAGGGACTACGAGCAGTACTTC
TRBJ2-3 NA NA TRBV9 14 CASRSPASPDTQYF TGTGCCAGCAGGAGCCCCGCTAGCCCAGATACGCAGTATTTT
TRBJ1-4 NA NA TRBV4-3 16 CASSPLRGGAGAKLFF TGCGCCAGCAGCCCCCTCCGGGGGGGGGCTGGGGCAAAACTGTTTTTT
TRBJ2-3 NA TRBD2 TRBV4-2 17 CASSPNRGGGARDTQYF TGTGCCAGCAGCCCCAATCGGGGCGGGGGGGCCAGAGATACGCAGTATTTT
TRBJ1-2 NA NA TRBV5-4 13 CASTPRFGYGYTF TGTGCCAGCACCCCACGGTTCGGCTATGGCTACACCTTC
TRBJ2-2 NA TRBD2 TRBV11-3 17 CASSLLAGGANTGELFF TGTGCCAGCAGCTTACTAGCGGGGGGGGCGAACACCGGGGAGCTGTTTTTT
TRBJ1-2 NA NA TRBV6-1 14 CASSEVLANYGYTF TGTGCCAGCAGTGAGGTCTTAGCAAACTATGGCTACACCTTC
TRBJ1-6 once NA TRBV7-9 12 CASSLQDSPLHF TGTGCCAGCAGCTTACAGGATTCACCCCTCCACTTT
TRBJ2-3 NA TRBD2 TRBV10-2 15 CASSEGLAGVDTQYF TGCGCCAGCAGTGAGGGACTAGCGGGGGTCGATACGCAGTATTTT
TRBJ2-5 NA NA TRBV7-7 13 CASSPARGETQYF TGTGCTAGCAGCCCCGCCCGAGGAGAGACCCAGTACTTC
TRBJ1-2 NA NA TRBV5-6 12 CASSLGQYGYTF TGTGCCAGCAGCTTGGGACAGTATGGCTACACCTTC
TRBJ2-3 NA TRBD1 TRBV4-3 15 CASSHEAGGADTQYF TGCGCCAGCAGCCACGAAGCAGGGGGCGCAGATACGCAGTATTTT
TRBJ2-3 NA NA TRBV5-1 13 CASNPGGTDTQYF TGCGCCAGCAATCCGGGTGGCACAGATACGCAGTATTTT
TRBJ1-4 NA NA TRBV5-6 14 CASSFGSGWEKLFF TGTGCCAGCAGCTTCGGCTCGGGGTGGGAAAAACTGTTTTTT
TRBJ1-5 NA NA TRBV19 15 CASSTEGLSNQPQHF TGTGCCAGTAGTACGGAGGGTCTTAGCAATCAGCCCCAGCATTTT
TRBJ2-7 NA TRBD1 TRBV7-9 14 CASSLGGDRYEQYF TGTGCCAGCAGCTTAGGCGGGGACAGGTACGAGCAGTACTTC
TRBJ1-1 medium-sized NA TRBV11-2 16 CASSLALYPNSTEAFF TGTGCCAGCAGCTTAGCGCTTTATCCAAACAGCACTGAAGCTTTCTTT